A single sample is the source of the 6 T cell receptor beta chains below, sequenced in a study of OX40 agonist ivuxolimab in advanced cancers. Method: immunoSEQ multiplex PCR; TCRdb's copy keeps in-frame clones and lacks some. The sample has about 31,000 clones; more than 75% are singletons. The specimen was CD4+ or CD8+ T cells sorted from blood, collected in a trial of the OX40 agonist ivuxolimab. Every receptor here comes from an adult with an advanced solid tumor such as melanoma, head and neck, liver or kidney cancer.

By share, this clone ranks as medium-sized. CDR3: CASSFRCGEPYEQYF. The DNA for the CDR3 is TGTGCCAGCAGCTTTAGGTGTGGGGAACCCTACGAGCAGTACTTC. The V call is TRBV7-4, the J call TRBJ2-7; D is unresolved. The CDR3 is 15 residues long. The germline V gene encodes CDR1 SGHVT and CDR2 SQSDAQ. V lost 3 bases to trimming and J lost 2 bases, with 14 bases between them. Full variable domain (remainder filled in from reference TRBV7-4 and TRBJ2-7): GAGVSQSPRYKVAKRGRDVALRCDSISGHVTLYWYRQTLGQGSEVLTYSQSDAQRDKSGRPSGRFSAERPERSVSTLKIQRTEQGDSAVYLCASSFRCGEPYEQYFGPGTRLTVT.

The rearrangement links TRBV7-2 to TRBJ2-1; perhaps TRBD1 as D (9 bases). The germline V gene encodes CDR1 SGHTA and CDR2 FQGNSA. CDR3 size: 15 residues. The ends were cut back, 4 bases at V and 9 bases at J, with 19 bases in the middle. CDR3 in DNA: TGTGCCAGCAGCTCCAGGACAGGGGCGGGGGGTGAGCAGTTCTTC. It yields the protein CASSSRTGAGGEQFF.

The chain combines TRBV6-5 with TRBJ2-7, with 9 nucleotides matching TRBD1. The ends lost 8 bases at V and 5 bases at J; junction bases unmatched: 10. The CDR3 loop spans 14 amino acids. Germline CDR1 reads MNHEY; CDR2 reads SVGAGI. DNA for the CDR3: TGTGCCAGCCGAGCCGGGACAGGGAGAAACGAGCAGTACTTC. Translated: CASRAGTGRNEQYF.

V and J are TRBV11-2 and TRBJ2-5; 8 bases fit TRBD1. CDR1 and CDR2 (germline): SGHAT, FQNNGV. The CDR3 runs to 15 residues. The V and J ends lost 5 bases and 3 bases, in that order; junction bases with no gene match: 8. The CDR3 nucleotides read TGTGCCAGCAGCCCCGTGGCAGGGGGCAAAGAGACCCAGTACTTC. Amino acids: CASSPVAGGKETQYF.

V usage is TRBV28 and J usage is TRBJ1-5, with TRBD1 matching over 7 bases. CDR3 size: 15 residues. Trimming at V came to 6 bases and at J to 4 bases, leaving 9 bases not matched to a gene. In germline, CDR1 is MDHEN, CDR2 SYDVKM. CDR3 in amino acids: CASRRQGVPNQPQHF. The CDR3 DNA is TGTGCCAGCAGGCGCCAGGGGGTGCCAAATCAGCCCCAGCATTTT.

The rearrangement joins TRBV6-5 to TRBJ1-4; no firm D call. Deletions cut 2 bases from V and 4 bases from J, with 5 bases between. The CDR3 is 13 residues long. From germline, CDR1 is MNHEY and CDR2 SVGAGI. CDR3 sequence reads: CASSYRLNEKLFF. The CDR3 DNA reads as TGTGCCAGCAGTTACAGGCTTAATGAAAAACTGTTTTTT.